This record concerns one T cell receptor (delta chain) sequence. Its antigen is still unknown. Per-base qualities were not stored, and no clone one base away is much larger. The sample is drawn from a study of delta chain sequences of gamma delta T cells (TCRdb year 2017). Library preparation was by PCR. Sequenced on an Illumina MiSeq. Public reads were reanalyzed in TCRdb with CATT, and rows carrying the same DNA were merged afterwards. For this sample the table gives roughly 3,100 delta-chain clones, of which roughly 60% were detected only once. In total, the top ten clones hold about 50% of the sample. The germline V gene gives CDR1 as GEAIGNYY and CDR2 as EKD. The CDR3 runs 13 amino acids, cysteine and phenylalanine included. Only CDR3 DNA remains: 39 bases, in frame from the first base. Trimming takes 2 bases from V and 3 bases from J, and the germline ends sit 9 bases apart.

Sequenced input: a tumor sample. The chain uses TRDV2 and TRDJ1; the D gene is possibly TRDD3, with 6 bases matching. This receptor was identified in a human donor with breast cancer. This receptor has the CDR3 CACDRMGADKLIF. The base sequence is TGTGCCTGTGACAGAATGGGGGCCGATAAACTCATCTTT.